This T cell receptor (beta chain) was captured by sequencing in a study of a mutant IDH1 vaccine in newly diagnosed glioma. Study information: Vaccines began 4-6 weeks after radiotherapy alone, or with temozolomide cycles.

Details on this clone: Its antigen is not identified.

TCRdb's copy holds only in-frame clones and misses some; the assay was immunoSEQ multiplex PCR. The sample gives 45,000 to 65,000 clones, about 81% of which show up once; 6.5% to 9% is in the top ten. Trimming cost V 5 bases and J 5 bases; bases outside gene matches: 3. Germline V gene sequence: CDR1 SGHRS, CDR2 YFSETQ. This CDR3 is built from 15 residues. Specified time point: week 23, last vaccination. In every dose of vaccine, 300 ug of mutant IDH1 20-mer peptide was given alongside topical imiquimod. The sequencing used PBMCs, collected from a glioma patient whose treatment included an IDH1 peptide vaccine. The receptor was derived from a woman aged 40-49 years with glioma. Some clones in this sample may be carry-over from other donors' samples. This chain links TRBV5-1 with TRBJ2-2, with 13 positions matching TRBD2. The CDR3 spells CASRWGLAGTGELFF. For the CDR3, the DNA is TGCGCCAGCAGATGGGGACTAGCGGGGACCGGGGAGCTGTTTTTT. The full variable domain, its missing parts supplied by reference TRBV5-1 and TRBJ2-2, is KAGVTQTPRYLIKTRGQQVTLSCSPISGHRSVSWYQQTPGQGLQFLFEYFSETQRNKGNFPGRFSGRQFSNSRSEMNVSTLELGDSALYLCASRWGLAGTGELFFGEGSRLTVL.